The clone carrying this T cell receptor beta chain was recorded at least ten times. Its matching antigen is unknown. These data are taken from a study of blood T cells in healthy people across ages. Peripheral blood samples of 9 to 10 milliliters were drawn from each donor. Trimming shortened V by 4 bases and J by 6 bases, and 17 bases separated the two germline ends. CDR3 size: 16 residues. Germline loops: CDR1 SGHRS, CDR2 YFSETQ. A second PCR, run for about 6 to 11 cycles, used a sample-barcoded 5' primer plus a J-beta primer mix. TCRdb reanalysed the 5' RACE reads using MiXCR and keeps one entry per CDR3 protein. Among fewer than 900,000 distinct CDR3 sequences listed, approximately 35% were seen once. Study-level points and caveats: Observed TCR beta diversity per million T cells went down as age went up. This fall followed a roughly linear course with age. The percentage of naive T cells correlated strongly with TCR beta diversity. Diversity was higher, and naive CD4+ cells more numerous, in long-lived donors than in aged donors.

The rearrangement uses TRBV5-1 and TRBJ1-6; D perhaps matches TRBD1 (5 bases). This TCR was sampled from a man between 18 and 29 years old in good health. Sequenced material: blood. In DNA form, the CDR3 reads TGCGCCAGCAGCGACGAACCGGGACCTCGTAATTCACCCCTCCACTTT. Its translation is CASSDEPGPRNSPLHF.